The source of this T cell receptor (beta chain) is a study of blood T cells in healthy people across ages. As to this clonotype: Its specificity is not known.

Study-level findings and limits: It was held that the diversity estimates obtained from one million T cells were underestimates. Measured against age, TCR beta diversity per million T cells decreased in a roughly linear manner.

Germline values: CDR1 LNHNV, CDR2 YYDKDF (reference sequence). Trimming pared 1 base from V and 1 base from J, leaving 11 bases between. The CDR3 is made up of 16 amino acids. With a J-beta primer mix and a sample-barcoded 5' primer, a second PCR ran roughly 6 to 12 cycles. One entry per CDR3 protein, called by TCRdb with MiXCR from the 5' RACE reads. The sample has approximately 780,000 distinct CDR3 sequences; 25% to 30% are singletons. The data also belong to a second study, concerning T cells of mothers and their children. That work contributes: Related and unrelated pairs show similar shaping of TCR recombination output by thymic selection.

The chain joins TRBV15 to TRBJ1-5, with D possibly being TRBD1 (5 bases). Sequencing was carried out using blood. This TCR was recovered from a boy aged 5-17 years in good health. CDR3 region: CATSRAKTESNQPQHF. CDR3 bases: TGTGCCACCAGCAGAGCGAAGACAGAGAGCAATCAGCCCCAGCATTTT.